The present T cell receptor (beta chain) was sequenced within a study of CD8 T cells in ankylosing spondylitis. Via MiXCR, TCRdb re-called the 5' RACE reads, giving one row per CDR3 protein. The sample yields about 340,000 distinct CDR3 sequences, approximately 15% seen once. V dropped 2 bases and J dropped 6 bases, with 15 bases sitting between them. The CDR3 consists of 14 residues. The germline V gene has CDR1 SGHRS and CDR2 YFSETQ. This clonotype was seen ten or more times. Sequenced: blood, either unsorted or a sorted T cell fraction (not recorded which). The chain combines TRBV5-1 with TRBJ2-7, with D perhaps matching TRBD1 (6 bases). The receptor's source is a male donor with ankylosing spondylitis or in good health (not recorded which). The CDR3 reads CASSFVGDKSEQYF. In DNA, the CDR3 is TGCGCCAGCAGCTTCGTCGGGGACAAATCCGAGCAGTACTTC. Variable domain in full (rest from reference TRBV5-1 and TRBJ2-7): KAGVTQTPRYLIKTRGQQVTLSCSPISGHRSVSWYQQTPGQGLQFLFEYFSETQRNKGNFPGRFSGRQFSNSRSEMNVSTLELGDSALYLCASSFVGDKSEQYFGPGTRLTVT.